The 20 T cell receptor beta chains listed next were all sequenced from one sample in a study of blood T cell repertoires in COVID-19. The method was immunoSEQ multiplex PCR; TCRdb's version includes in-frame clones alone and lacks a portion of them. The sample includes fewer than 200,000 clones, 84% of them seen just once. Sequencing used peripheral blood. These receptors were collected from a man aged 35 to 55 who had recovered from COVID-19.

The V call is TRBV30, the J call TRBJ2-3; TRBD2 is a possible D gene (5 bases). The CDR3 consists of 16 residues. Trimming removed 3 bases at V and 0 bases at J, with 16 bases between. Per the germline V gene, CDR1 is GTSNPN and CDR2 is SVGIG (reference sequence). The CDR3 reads CAWSRGLSVSTDTQYF. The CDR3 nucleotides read TGTGCCTGGAGCCGCGGACTCTCGGTTAGCACAGATACGCAGTATTTT.

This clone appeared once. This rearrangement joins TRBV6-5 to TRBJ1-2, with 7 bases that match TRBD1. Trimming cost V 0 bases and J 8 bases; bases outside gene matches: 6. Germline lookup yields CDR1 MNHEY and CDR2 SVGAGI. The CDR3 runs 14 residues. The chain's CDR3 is CASSYSKQGRGYTF. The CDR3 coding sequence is TGTGCCAGCAGTTACTCGAAACAGGGGCGAGGCTACACCTTC.

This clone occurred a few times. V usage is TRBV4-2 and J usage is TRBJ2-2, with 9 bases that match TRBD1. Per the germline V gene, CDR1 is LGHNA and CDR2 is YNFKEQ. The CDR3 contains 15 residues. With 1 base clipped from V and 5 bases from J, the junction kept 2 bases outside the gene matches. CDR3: CASSQGDRETGELFF. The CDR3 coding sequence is TGTGCCAGCAGCCAAGGGGACAGGGAGACCGGGGAGCTGTTTTTT.

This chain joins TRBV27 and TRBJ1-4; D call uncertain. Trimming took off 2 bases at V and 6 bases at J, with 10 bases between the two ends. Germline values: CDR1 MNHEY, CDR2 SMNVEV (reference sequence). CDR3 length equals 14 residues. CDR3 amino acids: CASSLAASDEKLFF. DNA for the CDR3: TGTGCCAGCAGTTTAGCCGCCAGTGATGAAAAACTGTTTTTT.

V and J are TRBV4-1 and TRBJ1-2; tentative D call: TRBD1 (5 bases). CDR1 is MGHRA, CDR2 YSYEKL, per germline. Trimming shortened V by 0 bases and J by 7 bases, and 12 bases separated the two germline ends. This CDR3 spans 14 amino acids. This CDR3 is CASSQEGVDSGYTF. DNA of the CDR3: TGCGCCAGCAGCCAAGAAGGGGTTGATAGTGGCTACACCTTC.

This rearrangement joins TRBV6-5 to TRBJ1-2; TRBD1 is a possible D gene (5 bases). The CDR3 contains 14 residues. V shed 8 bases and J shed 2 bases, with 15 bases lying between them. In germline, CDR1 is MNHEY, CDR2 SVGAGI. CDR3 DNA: TGTGCCAGCGTCTCGACCAGGGTGAACTATGGCTACACCTTC. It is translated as CASVSTRVNYGYTF.

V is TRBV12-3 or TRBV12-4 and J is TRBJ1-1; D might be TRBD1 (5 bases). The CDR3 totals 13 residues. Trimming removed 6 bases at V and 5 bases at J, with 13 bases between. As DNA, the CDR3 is TGTGCCAGCAGCCGGGAGGGGAGTACTGAAGCTTTCTTT. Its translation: CASSREGSTEAFF.

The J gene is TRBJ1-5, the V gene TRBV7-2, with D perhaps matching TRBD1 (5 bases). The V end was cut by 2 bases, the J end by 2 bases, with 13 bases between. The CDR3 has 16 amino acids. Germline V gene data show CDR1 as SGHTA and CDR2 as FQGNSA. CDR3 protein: CASSLSFGGGNQPQHF. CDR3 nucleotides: TGTGCCAGCAGCTTATCGTTTGGGGGGGGCAATCAGCCCCAGCATTTT.

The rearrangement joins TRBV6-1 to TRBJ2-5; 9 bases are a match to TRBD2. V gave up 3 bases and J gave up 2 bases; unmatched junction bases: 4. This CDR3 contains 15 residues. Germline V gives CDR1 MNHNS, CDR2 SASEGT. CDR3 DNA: TGTGCCAGCAGTGAGCAGGCGGGGGGGCAAGAGACCCAGTACTTC. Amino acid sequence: CASSEQAGGQETQYF.

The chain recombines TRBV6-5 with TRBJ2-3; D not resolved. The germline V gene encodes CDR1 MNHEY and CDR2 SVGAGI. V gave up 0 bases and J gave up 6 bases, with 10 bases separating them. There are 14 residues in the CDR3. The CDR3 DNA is TGTGCCAGCAGTTACTCGAACAGCCCCGATACGCAGTATTTT. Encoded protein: CASSYSNSPDTQYF.

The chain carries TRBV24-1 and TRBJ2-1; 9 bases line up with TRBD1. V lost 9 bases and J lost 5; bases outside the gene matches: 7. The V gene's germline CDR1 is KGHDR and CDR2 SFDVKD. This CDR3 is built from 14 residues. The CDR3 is CATSGTGSHNEQFF. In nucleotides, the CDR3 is TGTGCCACCTCCGGGACAGGGTCACACAATGAGCAGTTCTTC.

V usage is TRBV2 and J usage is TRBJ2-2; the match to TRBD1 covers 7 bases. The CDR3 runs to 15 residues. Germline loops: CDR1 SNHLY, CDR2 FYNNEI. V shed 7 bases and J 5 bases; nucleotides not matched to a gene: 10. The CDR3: CASTLGRGHTGELFF. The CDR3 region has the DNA TGTGCCAGCACCCTGGGAAGGGGGCATACCGGGGAGCTGTTTTTT.

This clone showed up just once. CDR3: CASSVATRVNTGELFF. CDR3 coding DNA: TGTGCCAGCAGCGTGGCAACCAGGGTAAACACCGGGGAGCTGTTTTTT. This chain connects TRBV9 to TRBJ2-2, with D possibly matching TRBD1 (5 bases). This CDR3 is 16 amino acids long. Germline V CDR1 and CDR2: SGDLS, YYNGEE. V shed 2 bases and J shed 2 bases, with 13 bases lying between them. Based on the CDR3 plus reference TRBV9 and TRBJ2-2, the full variable domain is DSGVTQTPKHLITATGQRVTLRCSPRSGDLSVYWYQQSLDQGLQFLIQYYNGEERAKGNILERFSAQQFPDLHSELNLSSLELGDSALYFCASSVATRVNTGELFFGEGSRLTVL.

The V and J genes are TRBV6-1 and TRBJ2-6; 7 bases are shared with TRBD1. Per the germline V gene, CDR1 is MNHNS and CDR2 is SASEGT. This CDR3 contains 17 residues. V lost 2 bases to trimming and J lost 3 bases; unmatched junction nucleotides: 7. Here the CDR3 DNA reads TGTGCCAGCAGTGAATGGACAGGCGTCCGTGGGGCCAACGTCCTGACTTTC. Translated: CASSEWTGVRGANVLTF.

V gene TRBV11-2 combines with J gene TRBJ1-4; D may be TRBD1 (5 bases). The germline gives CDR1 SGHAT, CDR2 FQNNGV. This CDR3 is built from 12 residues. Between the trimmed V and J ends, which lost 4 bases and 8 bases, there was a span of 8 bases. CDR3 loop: CASSSGGEKLFF. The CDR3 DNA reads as TGTGCCAGCAGCTCGGGGGGGGAAAAACTGTTTTTT.

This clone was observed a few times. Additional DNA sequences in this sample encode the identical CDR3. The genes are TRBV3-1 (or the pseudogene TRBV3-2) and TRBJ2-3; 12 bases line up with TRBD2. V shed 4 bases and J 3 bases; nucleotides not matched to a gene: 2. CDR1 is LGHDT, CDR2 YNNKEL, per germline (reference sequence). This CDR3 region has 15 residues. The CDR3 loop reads CASSPTSGSTDTQYF. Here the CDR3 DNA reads TGTGCCAGCAGCCCGACTAGCGGGAGTACAGATACGCAGTATTTT.

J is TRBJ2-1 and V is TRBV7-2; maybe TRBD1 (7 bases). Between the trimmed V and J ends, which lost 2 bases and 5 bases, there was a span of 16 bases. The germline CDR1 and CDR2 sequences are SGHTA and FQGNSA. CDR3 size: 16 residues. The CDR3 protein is CASSLSAGGRHNEQFF. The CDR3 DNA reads TGTGCCAGCAGCTTAAGTGCAGGGGGGAGGCACAATGAGCAGTTCTTC.

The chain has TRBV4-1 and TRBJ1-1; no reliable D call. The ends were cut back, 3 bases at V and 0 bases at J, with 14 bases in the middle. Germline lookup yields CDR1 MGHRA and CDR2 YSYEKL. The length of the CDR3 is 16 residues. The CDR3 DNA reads TGCGCCAGCAGCCATGGCAAGGAGGGCTTGAACACTGAAGCTTTCTTT. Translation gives CASSHGKEGLNTEAFF.

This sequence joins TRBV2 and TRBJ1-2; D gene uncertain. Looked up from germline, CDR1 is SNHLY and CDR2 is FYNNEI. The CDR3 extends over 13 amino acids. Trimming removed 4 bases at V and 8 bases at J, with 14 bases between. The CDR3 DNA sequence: TGTGCCAGCAGTGGCTTAACAGCGGGAGGCTACACCTTC. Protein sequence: CASSGLTAGGYTF.

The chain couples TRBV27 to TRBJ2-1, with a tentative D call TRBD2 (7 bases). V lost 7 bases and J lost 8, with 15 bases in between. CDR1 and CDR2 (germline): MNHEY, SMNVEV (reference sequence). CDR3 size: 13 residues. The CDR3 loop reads CASKWGGGDEQFF. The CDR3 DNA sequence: TGTGCCAGCAAATGGGGAGGGGGGGATGAGCAGTTCTTC.